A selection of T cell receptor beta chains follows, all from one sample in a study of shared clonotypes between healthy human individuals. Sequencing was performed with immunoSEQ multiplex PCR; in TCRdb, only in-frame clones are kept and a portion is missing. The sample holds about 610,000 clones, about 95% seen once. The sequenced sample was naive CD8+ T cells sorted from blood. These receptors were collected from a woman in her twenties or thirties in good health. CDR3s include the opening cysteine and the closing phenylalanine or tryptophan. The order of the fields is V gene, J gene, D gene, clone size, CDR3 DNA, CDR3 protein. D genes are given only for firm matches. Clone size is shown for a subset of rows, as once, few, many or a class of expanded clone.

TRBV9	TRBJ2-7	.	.	TGTGCCAGCAGCGTAGGTACGGTAGGCATCAACGAGCAGTACTTC	CASSVGTVGINEQYF
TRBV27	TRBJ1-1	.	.	TGTGCCAGCAGTTTAGTCCTTAAAGCTTTCTTT	CASSLVLKAFF
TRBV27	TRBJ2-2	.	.	TGTGCCAGCAAACCCGTGGGGGGAGGCGGGGAGCTGTTTTTT	CASKPVGGGGELFF
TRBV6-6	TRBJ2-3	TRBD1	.	TGTGCCAGCAGTATACCCGGGACAGGGGTGACTGATACGCAGTATTTT	CASSIPGTGVTDTQYF
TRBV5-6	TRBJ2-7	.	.	TGTGCCAGCAGCTTGGGACAGCTATCCTACGAGCAGTACTTC	CASSLGQLSYEQYF
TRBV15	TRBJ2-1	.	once	TGTGCCACCAGCAAGCTAGAGGGGGTTTACAATGAGCAGTTCTTC	CATSKLEGVYNEQFF
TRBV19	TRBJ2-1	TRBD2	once	TGTGCCTCAAGCGGGAGCGGTTACAATGAGCAGTTCTTC	CASSGSGYNEQFF
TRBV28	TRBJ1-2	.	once	TGTGCCAGCAGTTTTCGTGGTGAGGGCTATGGCTACACCTTC	CASSFRGEGYGYTF
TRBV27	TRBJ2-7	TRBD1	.	TGTGCCAGCAGTCCTACCGGGACAGCCTACGAGCAGTATTTC	CASSPTGTAYEQYF
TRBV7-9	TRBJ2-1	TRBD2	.	TGTGCCAGCAGCCTCACTAGCGGGCCATACAATGAGCAGTTCTTC	CASSLTSGPYNEQFF
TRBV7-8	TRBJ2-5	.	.	TGTGCCAGCAGCTGGGCCCAAGGGACCCAGTACTTC	CASSWAQGTQYF
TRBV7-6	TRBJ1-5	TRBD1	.	TGTGCCAGCAGCAAAGGGACAGGGGCCGATCAGCCCCAGCATTTT	CASSKGTGADQPQHF
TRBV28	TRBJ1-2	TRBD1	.	TGTGCCAGCTTCCGGGACAGGAGCTATGGCTACACCTTC	CASFRDRSYGYTF
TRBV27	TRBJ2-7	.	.	TGTGCCAGCAGTTCTGACTTAATTTCCTACGAGCAGTACTTC	CASSSDLISYEQYF
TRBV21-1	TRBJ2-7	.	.	TGTGCCAGCGTACGGACAAGTTACGAGCAGTACTTC	CASVRTSYEQYF
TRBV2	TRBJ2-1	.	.	TGTGCCAGCAGTGTCCCAAATGAGCAGTTCTTC	CASSVPNEQFF
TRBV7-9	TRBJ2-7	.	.	TGTGCCAGCAGTACACAGGGCTACGAGCAGTACTTC	CASSTQGYEQYF
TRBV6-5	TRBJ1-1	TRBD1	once	TGTGCCAGCAGCGACAGGGATCCTAGGGGAACTGAAGCTTTCTTT	CASSDRDPRGTEAFF
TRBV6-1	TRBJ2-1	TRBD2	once	TGTGCCAGCAGTTCCGGGACTAGCGCGCACAATGAGCAGTTCTTC	CASSSGTSAHNEQFF
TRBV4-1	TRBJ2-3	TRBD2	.	TGCGCCAGCAGCCATATGAGCGGGAGAGACGGCACAGATACGCAGTATTTT	CASSHMSGRDGTDTQYF
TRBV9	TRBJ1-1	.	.	TGTGCCAGCAGCTCGACCGCCGGGCAGGGCACTGAAGCTTTCTTT	CASSSTAGQGTEAFF
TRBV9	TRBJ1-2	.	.	TGTGCCAGCAGCGTAGGGGGGGGCACCTATGGCTACACCTTC	CASSVGGGTYGYTF
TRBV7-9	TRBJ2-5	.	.	TGTGCCAGCAGCTTAGTCCAAGAGACCCAGTACTTC	CASSLVQETQYF
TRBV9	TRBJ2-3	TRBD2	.	TGTGCCAGCAGCGTGGGACTAGCGGGGTACACAGATACGCAGTATTTT	CASSVGLAGYTDTQYF
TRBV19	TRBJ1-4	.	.	TGTGCCAGTAGTGGATTCGAGGCTAATGAAAAACTGTTTTTT	CASSGFEANEKLFF
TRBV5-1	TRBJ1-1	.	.	TGCGCCAGCAGCGCCCCGGGGGGTGGAACTGAAGCTTTCTTT	CASSAPGGGTEAFF
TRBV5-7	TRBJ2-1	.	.	TGTGCCAGCAGCTTGGAACTTTTAGGGCGGGATGAGCAGTTCTTC	CASSLELLGRDEQFF
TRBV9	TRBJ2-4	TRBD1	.	TGTGCCAGCAGCGTAGTAGAGGACAGGGATGACATTCAGTACTTC	CASSVVEDRDDIQYF
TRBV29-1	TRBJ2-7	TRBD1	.	TGCAGCGTAGGGGACAGATATACCTACGAGCAGTACTTC	CSVGDRYTYEQYF
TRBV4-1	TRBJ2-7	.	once	TGCGCCAGCAGCCCCCGATCGTCTAGTTCCTACGAGCAGTACTTC	CASSPRSSSSYEQYF
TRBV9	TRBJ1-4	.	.	TGTGCCAGCAGCCCCCCAGGCCATAATGAAAAACTGTTTTTT	CASSPPGHNEKLFF
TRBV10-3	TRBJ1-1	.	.	TGTGCCATCAGTGAGAACACTGAAGCTTTCTTT	CAISENTEAFF
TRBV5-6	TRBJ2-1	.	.	TGTGCCAGCAGCTTGGAGGGGCTGGGATCCTACAATGAGCAGTTCTTC	CASSLEGLGSYNEQFF
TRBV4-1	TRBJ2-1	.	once	TGCGCCAGCAGCCAAGATCTGGGGCAGGGGAATGAGCAGTTCTTC	CASSQDLGQGNEQFF
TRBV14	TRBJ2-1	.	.	TGTGCCAGCAGCCAAGTCTGGCCTCGAGACAATGAGCAGTTCTTC	CASSQVWPRDNEQFF
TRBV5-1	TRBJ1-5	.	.	TGCGCCAGCAGCCCCGCAATCGGACGGAATAGCAATCAGCCCCAGCATTTT	CASSPAIGRNSNQPQHF
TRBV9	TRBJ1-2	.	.	TGTGCCAGCAGCCCCCGGACCGAGAACTATGGCTACACCTTC	CASSPRTENYGYTF
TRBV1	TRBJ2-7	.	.	TGCACCAGCAGCCAAGATCAGCGGCACCCCTACGAGCAGTACTTC	CTSSQDQRHPYEQYF
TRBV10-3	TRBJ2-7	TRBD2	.	TGTGCCATCAGTCTCGCCGGGACTAGCGGCTCCTACGAGCAGTACTTC	CAISLAGTSGSYEQYF
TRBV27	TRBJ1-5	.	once	TGTGCCAGCAGTTTATCTCTCGGAAGCAATCAGCCCCAGCATTTT	CASSLSLGSNQPQHF
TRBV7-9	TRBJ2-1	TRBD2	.	TGTGCCAGCAGCTTAGGGTCTAGCGGGAGTAACAATGAGCAGTTCTTC	CASSLGSSGSNNEQFF
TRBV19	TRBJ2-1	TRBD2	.	TGTGCCAGTAGTATAGACCCGACTAGCGGGAGGAACAATGAGCAGTTCTTC	CASSIDPTSGRNNEQFF
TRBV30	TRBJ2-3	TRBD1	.	TGTGCCTGGAGCGGACAGGGCACAGATACGCAGTATTTT	CAWSGQGTDTQYF
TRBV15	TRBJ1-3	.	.	TGTGCCACCAGCACGATCCCCCACAAGAGCTCTGGAAACACCATATATTTT	CATSTIPHKSSGNTIYF